A single T cell receptor beta chain is shown here with its context. The antigen this receptor binds is unknown. It has no much larger one-base neighbor in the sample; base qualities were not kept. The data are from a study of shared clonotypes between healthy human individuals (dated by TCRdb to about 2020). Regarding the research as a whole: A few men and two women, aged 18 to 49 years, made up the cohort. Different laboratories and diverse techniques were used to prepare libraries and sequence TCR repertoires, to increase sequencing depth and limit assay-specific biases. To estimate repertoire size and how much clonotypes are shared between individuals, the study performed deep sequencing of blood TCR repertoires from 4 to 6 healthy adults. Between about 0.8 and 9 billion PBMCs per donor were obtained by leukapheresis. For each donor, CD4 naive and CD4 memory were each given three plates, CD8 naive was given two plates, and CD8 memory was given one plate.

Using the deep immunoSEQ assay, TCR CDR3 regions were amplified from genomic DNA by multiplex PCR. Extracted genomic DNA from each cell subset was spread evenly across all wells of several immunoSEQ 96-well plates, with each plate serving as a replicate. Each replicate PCR for sorted subsets received approximately 220 ng genomic DNA, equal to some 32,000 T cell genomes. Purified libraries were measured with a Qubit 3.0 fluorometer, size-checked on a Bioanalyzer 2100, and measured again with the KAPA Library Quantification kit. Every immunoSEQ 96-well plate was sequenced on a dedicated single-read 150-cycle Illumina NextSeq 550 flow cell. In the source study's methods: Because the immunoSEQ output held only junctional sequences and lacked quality scores, the filtering could not match the filtering applied to full-length reads. To assign V/J genes and CDR3, sequences were annotated against IMGT germline references using PyIR, a Python wrapper for IgBLAST v1.9. Reads with weak V/J assignments (E-value above 1e-6), missing CDR3, stop codons, out-of-frame junctions, or ambiguous translated residues were removed. A V3J clonotype was defined by an identical inferred V gene, J gene, and CDR3 amino acid sequence. The percentage overlap between two repertoires was calculated by dividing the number of shared unique clonotypes by the size of the smaller repertoire. Richness of each repertoire was evaluated using RTK rarefaction, the Chao1 estimator, and Recon v2.1 estimates of unobserved clonotypes. OLGA was used to compute generation probabilities for all TCRbeta clonotypes that the gDNA method yielded from a handful of donors. TCRdb re-hosts the immuneACCESS table, in-frame sequences only. Its copies lack some clones; in the studies checked, an unresolved V gene accounts for under half of them, and the cause for the rest is not known. V, J and clone size were drawn from that table, and D and trimming were deduced from the DNA. This sample is represented by about 1,900,000 clones; about 95% of them were singletons. The ten largest account for more than 0.95% of the sample.

According to the germline V gene (reference sequence), CDR1 reads GTSNPN and CDR2 reads SVGIG. The CDR3 runs 12 residues from the cysteine to the phenylalanine. Of all the DNA, just the CDR3 is kept, 36 bases in frame from base 1. Points the paper makes about the study in general: Pairwise subsampling indicated that sequencing depth was expected to affect the degree of clonotype sharing among donors. Compared with non-shared clonotypes, the clonotypes found in all four sorted-subset donors had higher generation probabilities. Naive subsets generally had larger estimated clonotype richness than memory subsets. Because the study included a small number of donors, the genetic and exposure-history diversity represented was limited. Sampling was restricted to blood, and TCR repertoires in tissue are likely to differ from TCR repertoires in blood. Rarefaction of sorted-subset datasets indicated incomplete sequencing despite the large sequencing depth. Across several donors, approximately 4.6% of naive CD4, roughly 3.4% of naive CD8, approximately 2.5% of memory CD4, and 0.4% of memory CD8 clonotypes were shared.

For the CD8 naive samples, CD45RO-negative cells were positively selected for CCR7, yielding a CD45RA+CCR7+ population from which TemRA cells were excluded. Healthy HIV-negative adults with no recently reported acute infections or vaccinations were included as donors. Every donor was a Caucasian adult living in Nashville, Tennessee, USA. After blood collection by leukapheresis, PBMCs were isolated using Ficoll-Histopaque density gradient centrifugation and then cryopreserved in the vapor phase of liquid nitrogen. Purity and quantity of every magnetically sorted T cell population were checked by analytical flow cytometry. Each sorted fraction had its genomic DNA isolated and then quantified by UV absorbance on a Nanodrop 2000c.

Sequenced sample: naive CD8+ T cells sorted from blood. In the paper's terms, the cell subset or site label means: CD45RA+CCR7+. The sequence is built from TRBV30 and TRBJ2-5; the D gene is possibly TRBD1, with 6 bases matching. Near its end, the DNA agrees better with TRBJ2-7, so the J call may be wrong. The TCR comes from a man younger than 35 in good health. The nucleotide sequence reads TGTGCCTGGAGTCCACAGGGCTACGAGCAGTACTTC. It codes for CAWSPQGYEQYF.